This T cell receptor beta chain was identified during a study of CD8 T cells in ankylosing spondylitis. General study findings and limits: CD8+ disease-linked clones were present at relatively low frequencies in blood. It appeared that ankylosing spondylitis blood was characterized by a TCR beta motif of eight highly homologous variants. Significantly higher representation of disease-linked clones was reported for matched ankylosing spondylitis synovial fluid.

V lost 7 bases, J lost 4 bases, and 22 bases lay in between. Germline assignment: CDR1 MNHEY and CDR2 SVGAGI. The CDR3 consists of 17 residues. There are a few counts of this clonotype. Its antigen remains unidentified. Quantitative molecular-barcoded 5'-RACE generated the TCR beta libraries. TCRdb called the 5' RACE reads again in MiXCR, with one record for every CDR3 protein. The sample has around 120,000 distinct CDR3 sequences; 20% to 30% are singletons. The chain links TRBV6-5 to TRBJ2-2, with D perhaps TRBD1 or TRBD2 (5 bases each). Input material: synovial fluid, either unsorted or a sorted T cell fraction (not recorded which). The receptor was isolated from a male donor with ankylosing spondylitis. The CDR3 DNA is TGTGCCAGCATGTTCGTTACGGGATTAGGGACCACCGGGGAGCTGTTTTTT. As protein: CASMFVTGLGTTGELFF.